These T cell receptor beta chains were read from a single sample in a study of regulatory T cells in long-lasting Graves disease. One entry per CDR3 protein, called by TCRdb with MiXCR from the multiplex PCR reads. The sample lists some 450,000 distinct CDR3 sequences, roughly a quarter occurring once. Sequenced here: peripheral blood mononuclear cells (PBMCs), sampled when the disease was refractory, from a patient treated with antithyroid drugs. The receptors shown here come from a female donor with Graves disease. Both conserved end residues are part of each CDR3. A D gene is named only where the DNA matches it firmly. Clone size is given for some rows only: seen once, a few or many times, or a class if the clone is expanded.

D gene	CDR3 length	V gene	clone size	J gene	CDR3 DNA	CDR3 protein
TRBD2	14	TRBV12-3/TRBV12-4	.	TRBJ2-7	TGTGCCAGCGGTTTAGCGGGAGGAGCCTACGAGCAGTACTTC	CASGLAGGAYEQYF
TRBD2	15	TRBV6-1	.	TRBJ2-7	TGTGCCAGCAGTGCTAGCGGGAGGTCCCTCCTCGAGCAGTACTTC	CASSASGRSLLEQYF
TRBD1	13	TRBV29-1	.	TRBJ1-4	TGCAGCGTTGCCGGGACAGGGGGTGAAAAACTGTTTTTT	CSVAGTGGEKLFF
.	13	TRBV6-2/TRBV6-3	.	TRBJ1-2	TGTGCCAGCAGTGAATTCTTAGGACTTGGCTACACCTTC	CASSEFLGLGYTF
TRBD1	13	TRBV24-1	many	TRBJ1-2	TGTGCCACCAGTGGCGGGACAGGGGATGGCTACACCTTC	CATSGGTGDGYTF
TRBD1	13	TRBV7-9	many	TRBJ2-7	TGTGCTAGCCTAAGGACAGGAACCTACGAGCAGTACTTC	CASLRTGTYEQYF
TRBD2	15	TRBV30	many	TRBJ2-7	TGTGCCTGGAGCGTAGGACTAGCGTCGACCTACGAGCAGTACTTC	CAWSVGLASTYEQYF
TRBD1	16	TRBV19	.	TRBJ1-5	TGTGCCAGTAGCACCACTAGGACAGGGAGCAATCAGCCCCAGCATTTT	CASSTTRTGSNQPQHF
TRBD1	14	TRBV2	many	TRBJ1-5	TGTGCCAGCACGAAACAGGGGGCGGTTCAGCCCCAGCATTTT	CASTKQGAVQPQHF
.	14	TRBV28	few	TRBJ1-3	TGTGCCTCCACCTCGGGGGTCTCTGGAAACACCATATATTTT	CASTSGVSGNTIYF
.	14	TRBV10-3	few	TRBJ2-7	TGTGCCATCAGGGATCCGGGGGGCCCCTACGAGCAGTACTTC	CAIRDPGGPYEQYF
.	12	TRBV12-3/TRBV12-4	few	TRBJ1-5	TGTGCCAGCAGGGACCTTAATCAGCCCCAGCATTTT	CASRDLNQPQHF
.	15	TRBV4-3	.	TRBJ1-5	TGCGCCAGCAGCCAAGATTGGAGACGGGCGCAGCCCCAGCATTTT	CASSQDWRRAQPQHF
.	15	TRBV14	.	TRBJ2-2	TGTGCCAGCAGCCAAGTCCTAGCCGGGACCGGGGAGCTGTTTTTT	CASSQVLAGTGELFF
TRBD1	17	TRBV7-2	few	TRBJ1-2	TGTGCCAGCAGCCGGAACGATAGACAGGGGGCTAACTATGGCTACACCTTC	CASSRNDRQGANYGYTF
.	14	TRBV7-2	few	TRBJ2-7	TGTGCCAGCAGCTTAATCGAGCGGGCCCTCTTGCGGTACTTC	CASSLIERALLRYF
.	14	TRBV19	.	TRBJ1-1	TGTGCCAGTATGGGATGGGACATGAACACTGAAGCTTTCTTT	CASMGWDMNTEAFF
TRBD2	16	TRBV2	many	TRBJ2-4	TGTGCCAGCAGTGGGTGGACTAGCGGGACCAAAAACATTCAGTACTTC	CASSGWTSGTKNIQYF
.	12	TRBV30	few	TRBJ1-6	TGTGCCTGGAGTGGATCTAAATCACCCCTCCACTTT	CAWSGSKSPLHF
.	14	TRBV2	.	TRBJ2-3	TGTGCCAGCAAATTTGTAATTTCAGCAGATACGCAGTATTTT	CASKFVISADTQYF
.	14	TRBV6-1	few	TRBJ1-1	TGTGCCAGCAGTACCTTGGGGACCGCCCAGTCCGCTTTCTTT	CASSTLGTAQSAFF
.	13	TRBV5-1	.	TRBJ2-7	TGCGCCAGCAGCTTCCGACTAGGCTACGAGCAGTACTTC	CASSFRLGYEQYF
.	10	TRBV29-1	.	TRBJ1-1	TGCAGCGTTGAAAGGGTGGAAGCTTTCTTT	CSVERVEAFF
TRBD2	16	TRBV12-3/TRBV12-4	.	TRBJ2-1	TGTGCCAGCAGTTTAGTAGGCGGGGGTTCCTACAATGAGCAGTTCTTC	CASSLVGGGSYNEQFF
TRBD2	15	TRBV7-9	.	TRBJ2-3	TGTGCCAGCAGCCAGCGCGGGAGTGGCACAGATACGCAGTATTTT	CASSQRGSGTDTQYF
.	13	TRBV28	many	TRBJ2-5	TGTGCCAGCAGTTCAGGCGCTAGTGAGACCCAGTACTTC	CASSSGASETQYF